What follows are 29 T cell receptor beta chains derived from one specimen sequenced in a study of blood T cell repertoires in COVID-19. Assay used: immunoSEQ multiplex PCR; TCRdb lists only in-frame clones, some missing. The sample lists under 250,000 clones, roughly 88% occurring once. The sequenced material came from peripheral blood. These receptors were collected from a man aged 80 or over with acute or convalescent COVID-19.

The V gene is TRBV4-3, the J gene TRBJ1-4, with D perhaps matching TRBD1 (5 bases). V shed 0 bases and J shed 4 bases, with 12 bases lying between them. The CDR3 has 16 amino acids. Looked up from germline, CDR1 is LGHNA and CDR2 is YSLEER. DNA for the CDR3: TGCGCCAGCAGCCAAGATAGGGGCAGTCTTAATGAAAAACTGTTTTTT. Amino acids: CASSQDRGSLNEKLFF.

CDR3 coding DNA: TGTGCCAGCAGCGGGGAGGGTAGGATCCGGGGGAACACTGAAGCTTTCTTT. Amino acids: CASSGEGRIRGNTEAFF. The chain is built from TRBV9 and TRBJ1-1; D is ambiguous. Germline values: CDR1 SGDLS, CDR2 YYNGEE. V shed 3 bases and J shed 1 base, with 19 bases lying between them. The CDR3 totals 17 residues.

The chain joins TRBV6-5 to TRBJ1-1, with D possibly TRBD1 on 5 matching bases. V shed 10 bases and J shed 1 base, with 10 bases lying between them. The CDR3 is made up of 12 amino acids. Germline CDR1 and CDR2: MNHEY and SVGAGI. In nucleotides, the CDR3 is TGTGCCACTTACACAGGGAACACTGAAGCTTTCTTT. It is translated as CATYTGNTEAFF.

This sequence joins TRBV19 and TRBJ1-5; D uncertain. The V end lost 5 bases, the J end lost 2 bases, and 7 bases lay between the germline ends. The CDR3 runs 13 residues. Per germline, CDR1 LNHDA and CDR2 SQIVND (reference sequence). The CDR3 DNA sequence: TGTGCCAGTAGTGTGGAGCGCAATCAGCCCCAGCATTTT. Its protein product is CASSVERNQPQHF.

The sample holds one count of this clone. The CDR3 sequence: CASSLDGVWEKLFF. The CDR3 DNA reads TGCGCCAGCAGCTTGGACGGGGTTTGGGAAAAACTGTTTTTT. The chain carries TRBV5-1 and TRBJ1-4; D is undetermined. V was cut by 0 bases and J by 8 bases, with 11 bases left in between. The CDR3 has 14 residues. CDR1 is SGHRS, CDR2 YFSETQ, per germline. Variable domain in full (rest from reference TRBV5-1 and TRBJ1-4): KAGVTQTPRYLIKTRGQQVTLSCSPISGHRSVSWYQQTPGQGLQFLFEYFSETQRNKGNFPGRFSGRQFSNSRSEMNVSTLELGDSALYLCASSLDGVWEKLFFGSGTQLSVL.

The chain has TRBV7-9 and TRBJ1-3, with 8 bases aligning to TRBD1. V was clipped by 6 bases and J by 0 bases; unmatched bases: 7. The CDR3 has 16 residues. Germline-derived CDR1 and CDR2 are SEHNR and FQNEAQ (reference sequence). Written as DNA, the CDR3 is TGTGCCAGCAGGCCAAGACAGGGGATCTCTGGAAACACCATATATTTT. Translation: CASRPRQGISGNTIYF.

V and J are TRBV3-1 (or the pseudogene TRBV3-2) and TRBJ2-1; 7 bases are a match to TRBD2. J lost 0 bases, V lost 8 bases, and 7 bases had no gene match. Germline CDR1 and CDR2: LGHDT and YNNKEL (reference sequence). This CDR3 region has 15 residues. CDR3 protein: CASGARGSSYNEQFF. In nucleotides, the CDR3 is TGTGCCAGCGGTGCGCGGGGGAGCTCCTACAATGAGCAGTTCTTC.

The chain employs TRBV20-1 and TRBJ2-1; 7 bases are shared with TRBD2. V lost 3 bases to trimming and J lost 12 bases; unmatched junction nucleotides: 5. The CDR3 consists of 11 residues. Germline values: CDR1 DFQATT, CDR2 SNEGSKA (reference sequence). The CDR3 DNA is TGCAGTGCTAGGGCGCCTAGCGGGCAGTTCTTC. Translated: CSARAPSGQFF.

The V call is TRBV14, the J call TRBJ2-5; TRBD2 agrees at 8 bases. The CDR3 consists of 17 residues. The V gene's germline CDR1 is SGHDN and CDR2 FVKESK. Trimming removed 4 bases from V and 1 base from J; junction bases left unmatched: 11. The CDR3 sequence: CASSPSRLALGQETQYF. The CDR3, as DNA: TGTGCCAGCAGCCCGTCCCGACTAGCGCTGGGCCAAGAGACCCAGTACTTC.

The chain is built from TRBV10-1 and TRBJ2-5; 13 bases line up with TRBD2. Trimming cost V 11 bases and J 2 bases; bases outside gene matches: 2. The CDR3 contains 13 residues. Looked up from germline, CDR1 is WNHNN and CDR2 is SYGVQD (reference sequence). The CDR3 DNA is TGCGCCCGACTAGCGGGAGGACAAGAGACCCAGTACTTC. Translated: CARLAGGQETQYF.

The chain has TRBV7-3 and TRBJ2-2; D gene uncertain. The V end lost 5 bases, the J end lost 7 bases, and 11 bases lay between the germline ends. In germline, CDR1 is SGHTA, CDR2 FQGTGA. This CDR3 region has 13 residues. In DNA, the CDR3 is TGTGCCAGCAGCCCGCCCCACGGCGGGGAGCTGTTTTTT. Protein: CASSPPHGGELFF.

The chain joins TRBV18 to TRBJ1-3; D remains unclear. The CDR3 sequence is 13 residues long. Germline values: CDR1 KGHSH, CDR2 LQKENI. The V end lost 2 bases, the J end lost 4 bases, and 6 bases lay between the germline ends. The CDR3 protein is CASSPVRGNTIYF. The DNA for the CDR3 is TGTGCCAGCTCACCAGTCAGGGGAAACACCATATATTTT.

A single count supports this clone. V gene TRBV10-1 combines with J gene TRBJ2-5; D is possibly TRBD1 (5 bases). Germline V gene data show CDR1 as WNHNN and CDR2 as SYGVQD (reference sequence). The CDR3 sequence is 17 residues long. The V end was cut by 0 bases, the J end by 2 bases, with 16 bases between. The CDR3 loop is CASSESPSGNLQETQYF. CDR3 DNA: TGCGCCAGCAGTGAGTCCCCCTCAGGGAACCTACAAGAGACCCAGTACTTC.

This clone was counted only a few times. V is TRBV7-8 and J is TRBJ2-1; D gene uncertain. The germline gives CDR1 SGHVS, CDR2 FQNEAQ. The CDR3 has 13 residues. V was cut by 1 base and J by 10 bases, with 11 bases left in between. DNA for the CDR3: TGTGCCAGCAGCTTAGGGAGAACGGAGGAGCAGTTCTTC. Its translation: CASSLGRTEEQFF.

The chain has TRBV1 and TRBJ2-3; TRBD1 is the table's D call, not checked against the DNA. TRBV1 corresponds to a pseudogene. This CDR3 has 15 amino acids. This CDR3 reads CTSSQDNYRTDTQYF. In nucleotides, the CDR3 is TGCACCAGCAGCCAGGACAATTACAGGACAGATACGCAGTATTTT.

The gene calls are TRBV5-4 and TRBJ1-3; D uncertain. CDR1 and CDR2 (germline): SGHNT, YYREEE (reference sequence). V lost 5 bases and J 4 bases, leaving 16 bases between the germline ends. The CDR3 runs to 15 residues. This CDR3 reads CASRGEAGIGNTIYF. CDR3 in DNA: TGTGCCAGCAGGGGCGAAGCCGGGATAGGAAACACCATATATTTT.

The gene calls are TRBV12-3 or TRBV12-4 and TRBJ2-2; the D gene is possibly TRBD1 (5 bases). Between the trimmed V and J ends, which lost 7 bases and 5 bases, there was a span of 8 bases. This CDR3 is built from 12 residues. The CDR3 sequence: CASNRQTGELFF. Here the CDR3 DNA reads TGTGCCAGCAATCGACAGACCGGGGAGCTGTTTTTT.

This rearrangement joins TRBV7-3 to TRBJ1-5; possible D gene TRBD1, 5 bases. The CDR3 is made up of 15 amino acids. Germline-derived CDR1 and CDR2 are SGHTA and FQGTGA. Trimming took off 0 bases at V and 0 bases at J, with 6 bases between the two ends. Here the CDR3 reads CASSLTGGSNQPQHF. The CDR3 DNA follows: TGTGCCAGCAGCTTAACGGGGGGTAGCAATCAGCCCCAGCATTTT.

The V call is TRBV19, the J call TRBJ1-5; 9 bases are a match to TRBD1. The ends lost 5 bases at V and 4 bases at J; junction bases unmatched: 6. The length of the CDR3 is 15 residues. The germline gives CDR1 LNHDA, CDR2 SQIVND (reference sequence). The CDR3 nucleotides are TGTGCCAGTAGTTCCTCCGGGACAGGGAATCAGCCCCAGCATTTT. Amino acids: CASSSSGTGNQPQHF.

The rearrangement uses TRBV9 and TRBJ2-2, with no clear D. The CDR3 spans 14 residues. V lost 0 bases to trimming and J lost 7 bases, with 10 bases between them. The germline V gene encodes CDR1 SGDLS and CDR2 YYNGEE. CDR3 sequence reads: CASSVEQAGGELFF. The CDR3 coding sequence is TGTGCCAGCAGCGTAGAGCAGGCTGGCGGGGAGCTGTTTTTT.

The chain has TRBV28 and TRBJ2-1; D perhaps matches TRBD1 (5 bases). The CDR3 extends over 15 amino acids. V lost 1 base, J lost 3 bases, and 10 bases lay in between. Germline V gene lookup returns CDR1 MDHEN and CDR2 SYDVKM. CDR3 coding DNA: TGTGCCAGCAGTTTATTTGGCAGGGACTACAATGAGCAGTTCTTC. Encoded protein: CASSLFGRDYNEQFF.

The chain uses TRBV14 and TRBJ1-6; D gene ambiguous. The V and J ends lost 0 bases and 10 bases respectively, with 13 bases between them. The CDR3 contains 15 residues. Germline CDR1 SGHDN, CDR2 FVKESK. In DNA form, the CDR3 reads TGTGCCAGCAGCCAAGATACGACCGGCGGGTCACCCCTCCACTTT. It codes for CASSQDTTGGSPLHF. The complete variable domain, with remaining parts taken from reference TRBV14 and TRBJ1-6, reads EAGVTQFPSHSVIEKGQTVTLRCDPISGHDNLYWYRRVMGKEIKFLLHFVKESKQDESGMPNNRFLAERTGGTYSTLKVQPAELEDSGVYFCASSQDTTGGSPLHFGNGTRLTVT.

The chain joins TRBV6-2 or TRBV6-3 to TRBJ1-1; 11 positions match TRBD1. V lost 5 bases, J lost 2 bases, and 4 bases stayed unmatched. This CDR3 region has 15 residues. CDR1 is MNHEY and CDR2 is SVGEGT in the germline V gene. For the CDR3, the DNA is TGTGCCAGCAGTAGGGACAGGGGGAGAAACACTGAAGCTTTCTTT. This gives the protein CASSRDRGRNTEAFF.

The V call is TRBV5-1, the J call TRBJ1-1; 8 bases map to TRBD1. The CDR3 contains 15 residues. Germline assignment: CDR1 SGHRS and CDR2 YFSETQ. Trimming cost V 0 bases and J 4 bases; bases outside gene matches: 5. CDR3 in DNA: TGCGCCAGCAGCTTGGGGGGACAGGTTCGCACTGAAGCTTTCTTT. Protein sequence: CASSLGGQVRTEAFF.

This CDR3 is CASSLVPSGSSYNEQFF. In DNA, the CDR3 is TGTGCCAGCAGCCTGGTTCCTAGCGGTAGCTCCTACAATGAGCAGTTCTTC. This chain connects TRBV11-2 to TRBJ2-1, with TRBD2 identical over 7 bases. The CDR3 runs to 17 residues. Germline lookup yields CDR1 SGHAT and CDR2 FQNNGV. The V segment lost 5 bases and the J segment 0 bases; nucleotides outside the gene matches: 10.

The chain carries TRBV27 and TRBJ2-5, with D possibly matching TRBD1 (6 bases). V was cut by 2 bases and J by 4 bases, with 17 bases left in between. The CDR3 has 16 residues. Germline loops: CDR1 MNHEY, CDR2 SMNVEV (reference sequence). CDR3 protein: CASSLGLRRGPETQYF. The CDR3 region has the DNA TGTGCCAGCAGTTTAGGTCTTCGCAGGGGCCCAGAGACCCAGTACTTC.

This chain connects TRBV4-1 to TRBJ2-2; tentative D call: TRBD1 (6 bases). In germline, CDR1 is MGHRA, CDR2 YSYEKL. V lost 5 bases, J lost 1 base, and 14 bases lay in between. The CDR3 spans 16 residues. The DNA of the CDR3 is TGCGCCAGCAGCTCCCGGCAGGGGCTGAACACCGGGGAGCTGTTTTTT. Its protein is CASSSRQGLNTGELFF.

V is TRBV5-1 and J is TRBJ1-1; 8 nucleotides agree with TRBD1. CDR3 length equals 16 residues. Per the germline V gene, CDR1 is SGHRS and CDR2 is YFSETQ. The ends lost 1 base at V and 4 bases at J; junction bases unmatched: 9. The chain's CDR3 is CASSLSGTGGGTEAFF. DNA of the CDR3: TGCGCCAGCAGCTTGTCCGGAACAGGGGGAGGCACTGAAGCTTTCTTT.

J is TRBJ1-1 and V is TRBV6-6; D gene uncertain. The germline CDR1 and CDR2 sequences are MNHNY and SVGAGI (reference sequence). V was clipped by 2 bases and J by 4 bases, with 11 bases between them. The CDR3 is 14 amino acids. In nucleotides, the CDR3 is TGTGCCAGCAGTTACGAGGAAAGAGGCACTGAAGCTTTCTTT. Its protein is CASSYEERGTEAFF.